Listed below are T cell receptor beta chains from one sample, sequenced in a study of CD8 T cells in ankylosing spondylitis. TCRdb independently ran MiXCR on the 5' RACE reads; one entry per CDR3 protein. Seen here are approximately 290,000 distinct CDR3 sequences, about 20% observed once, and the top ten hold around 3.2%. Sequencing input: blood, either unsorted or a sorted T cell fraction (not recorded which). The receptors were gathered from a female donor with ankylosing spondylitis or in good health (not recorded which). The CDR3 runs from the conserved cysteine through the conserved F or W. Each record gives: D gene, clone size, J gene, V gene, CDR3 protein, CDR3 DNA. D genes are given only for firm matches. Expanded clones are given a class, and other clones once, few, many or no size at all.

>-|many|TRBJ2-1|TRBV20-1
CSAEAGSYNEQFF
TGCAGTGCCGAAGCGGGCTCCTACAATGAGCAGTTCTTC
>TRBD2|-|TRBJ2-5|TRBV10-3
CAISESAWGGETQYF
TGTGCCATCAGTGAGTCGGCGTGGGGAGGGGAGACCCAGTACTTC
>-|-|TRBJ2-4|TRBV3-1
CASSQLGSAKNIQYF
TGTGCCAGCAGCCAACTAGGCAGTGCCAAAAACATTCAGTACTTC
>-|-|TRBJ2-1|TRBV6-6
CASSYSTHEQFF
TGTGCCAGCAGTTACTCGACCCATGAGCAGTTCTTC
>-|many|TRBJ1-1|TRBV29-1
CSGRQEKNTEAFF
TGCAGCGGTCGACAGGAGAAGAACACTGAAGCTTTCTTT
>-|-|TRBJ2-7|TRBV9
CASSLQGVEQYF
TGTGCCAGCAGCCTCCAAGGGGTGGAGCAGTACTTC
>-|many|TRBJ2-2|TRBV29-1
CSVRGASNTGELFF
TGCAGCGTTCGGGGGGCGTCGAACACCGGGGAGCTGTTTTTT
>TRBD1|-|TRBJ2-1|TRBV28
CASSTLGTGVDEQFF
TGTGCCAGCAGTACCCTCGGGACAGGGGTGGATGAGCAGTTCTTC
>-|many|TRBJ2-3|TRBV9
CASSLRTSGVGNTQYF
TGTGCCAGCAGCCTTCGGACCTCTGGGGTGGGGAATACGCAGTATTTT
>TRBD1|few|TRBJ1-1|TRBV12-3/TRBV12-4
CASNRQGNTEAFF
TGTGCCAGCAATCGACAGGGGAACACTGAAGCTTTCTTT
>-|once|TRBJ2-5|TRBV5-4
CASSRDGGAETQYF
TGTGCCAGCAGCCGGGACGGAGGAGCAGAGACCCAGTACTTC
>TRBD2|-|TRBJ2-3|TRBV15
CATSRGTSGNLDTQYF
TGTGCCACCAGCAGAGGGACTAGCGGGAATTTAGATACGCAGTATTTT
>-|-|TRBJ2-5|TRBV5-1
CASSFAKTQYF
TGCGCCAGCAGCTTTGCGAAGACCCAGTACTTC
>TRBD1|few|TRBJ1-1|TRBV7-2
CASSWRQGPEAFF
TGTGCCAGCAGCTGGAGACAGGGGCCTGAGGCTTTCTTT
>TRBD2|-|TRBJ2-7|TRBV20-1
CSANSGLYEQYF
TGCAGTGCTAATAGCGGGCTATACGAGCAGTACTTC
>-|once|TRBJ1-1|TRBV12-3/TRBV12-4
CASTLGLTVNTEAFF
TGTGCCAGCACCTTAGGGTTAACGGTGAACACTGAAGCTTTCTTT
>-|-|TRBJ2-1|TRBV29-1
CSVEAWPSEQFF
TGCAGCGTTGAGGCCTGGCCCAGTGAGCAGTTCTTC